The clone carrying this TCR beta chain was counted once. Its antigen is still unknown. The table came from immunoSEQ multiplex PCR; TCRdb's copy has only in-frame clones and leaves some out. This repertoire shows 90,000 to 110,000 clones, 75% to 90% found once; its top ten account for 4% to 6%. This specimen comes from a study of T cell responses to AZD1222 COVID-19 vaccine. In the study overall: Doses given second, at about 4 or about 12 weeks, were pooled. Study conclusions and caveats: With dominance at 160-218 and 743-854, vaccine-associated CD4 TCRs spanned spike. Baseline serostatus was positive in only a handful of AZD1222 recipients.

Germline values: CDR1 MDHEN, CDR2 SYDVKM. V lost 6 bases and J lost 0, with 12 bases in between. The CDR3 is 15 residues long. The receptor was derived from an adult in good health. Sequenced material: peripheral blood, taken on day 0 of AZD1222 vaccination. The V call is TRBV28, the J call TRBJ2-4, with D perhaps being TRBD1 or TRBD2 (6 bases each). CDR3 nucleotides: TGTGCCAGCAGCTCCCGGGGGCTAGCCAAAAACATTCAGTACTTC. Its protein product is CASSSRGLAKNIQYF.